This entry lists 8 T cell receptor beta chains sequenced from one sample in a study of PD-1 blockade in classical Hodgkin lymphoma. Assay: immunoSEQ multiplex PCR; the TCRdb copy retains only in-frame clones and omits some. The top ten hold 0.84% of the sample, which has 15,000 to 18,000 clones, around 83% seen once. Indicated time point: newly diagnosed, previously untreated cHL patient sample. Thawed PBMCs yielded CD4+ T cells through magnetic negative selection. Sequences were obtained from CD4+ T cells from blood. All receptors derive from a human donor with classical Hodgkin lymphoma.

Only one count was recorded for this clone. The CDR3 reads CASSLTLAGAHEQYF. CDR3 bases: TGTGCCAGCAGCTTGACGCTAGCGGGAGCCCACGAGCAGTACTTC. The chain joins TRBV5-5 to TRBJ2-7, with 10 bases lining up with TRBD2. Germline-derived CDR1 and CDR2 are SGHKS and YYEKEE (reference sequence). V lost 1 base and J lost 5; bases outside the gene matches: 6. The CDR3 runs to 15 residues.

The V call is TRBV4-1, the J call TRBJ2-7; D ambiguous. Trimming pared 0 bases from V and 1 base from J, leaving 10 bases between. The CDR3 covers 15 residues. The germline V gene encodes CDR1 MGHRA and CDR2 YSYEKL. The CDR3 nucleotides read TGCGCCAGCAGCCAAGAGGAGAAGATTTCCTACGAGCAGTACTTC. It translates to CASSQEEKISYEQYF.

The chain is built from TRBV18 and TRBJ2-5; the D is unclear. Germline-derived CDR1 and CDR2 are KGHSH and LQKENI. V dropped 0 bases and J dropped 1 base, with 9 bases sitting between them. The CDR3 extends over 15 amino acids. CDR3 in DNA: TGTGCCAGCTCACCACCTTTTCCGGGCCAAGAGACCCAGTACTTC. It is translated as CASSPPFPGQETQYF.

The chain has TRBV19 and TRBJ1-1, with D maybe TRBD1 (5 bases). Trimming removed 3 bases from V and 6 bases from J, with 17 bases in between. This CDR3 comprises 15 residues. The germline CDR1 and CDR2 sequences are LNHDA and SQIVND (reference sequence). The CDR3 coding sequence is TGTGCCAGTAGTATCGAGGGGAGGCTTATGGCTGAAGCTTTCTTT. Protein product: CASSIEGRLMAEAFF.

CDR3 DNA sequence: TGTGCCAGCACCCCGACGTCGAACTATGGCTACACCTTC. Residues: CASTPTSNYGYTF. The genes are TRBV28 and TRBJ1-2; D is unresolved. This CDR3 contains 13 residues. Germline assignment: CDR1 MDHEN and CDR2 SYDVKM. V shed 7 bases and J shed 2 bases, with 11 bases lying between them.

The chain couples TRBV10-2 to TRBJ2-5, with D perhaps being TRBD1 or TRBD2 (5 bases each). TRBJ2-7 matches the DNA end more closely, so the J call is doubtful. Per the germline V gene, CDR1 is WSHSY and CDR2 is SAAADI. The CDR3 is 12 amino acids. The CDR3 DNA follows: TGCGCCAGCCTAGACTACAGGAACGAGCAGTACTTC. Its translation is CASLDYRNEQYF.

The genes are TRBV6-5 and TRBJ2-7; 7 bases map to TRBD1. This CDR3 is 11 amino acids long. CDR1 and CDR2 (germline): MNHEY, SVGAGI. Trimming took 2 bases from V and 12 from J; bases not matched to a gene: 4. CDR3 region: CASSYADRVYF. CDR3 coding DNA: TGTGCCAGCAGTTACGCTGACAGGGTGTACTTC.

The V call is TRBV11-1, the J call TRBJ2-5; 10 nucleotides align to TRBD1. Germline-derived CDR1 and CDR2 are SGHAT and FQDESV (reference sequence). Unmatched junction bases numbered 9, after V lost 5 bases and J lost 6 bases. This CDR3 is 15 amino acids long. Here the CDR3 reads CASSAGQGNWKTQYF. As DNA, the CDR3 is TGTGCCAGCAGCGCGGGACAGGGGAACTGGAAGACCCAGTACTTC.